This T cell receptor (beta chain) was obtained from a study of beta chain features in type 1 diabetes. Cells sorted by CD45RO/CCR7/CD25/CD127/CD95/CD27 comprised CD4+ naive, central memory, regulatory and stem cell-like memory cells. The isolated RNA, all of it, was reverse transcribed, so expressed TCRB transcripts were what got sequenced. Clones were read by immunoSEQ multiplex PCR, and TCRdb kept only the in-frame ones, dropping some. The sample holds under 300,000 clones, about a fifth seen once. This clone showed up just a few times. No antigen is known for it. V lost 5 bases to trimming and J lost 11 bases; unmatched junction nucleotides: 7. Germline lookup yields CDR1 SGHTA and CDR2 FQGNSA. CDR3 length: 13 residues. Study observations and caveats: A PCR bias possibly favoring shorter templates would apply equally to patients and controls. Patients with Type 1 diabetes showed moderately but significantly shorter TCRB CDR3s in all four CD4+ subsets. Researchers reported that naive, central memory and Treg TCRB repertoires appeared more similar in patients than in healthy donors. VDJ junctions in type 1 diabetes patients carried more deletions and fewer insertions.

Sequencing input: naive CD4+ T cells from blood. This sequence was found in a woman aged 40 to 50 with type 1 diabetes. The chain has TRBV7-2 and TRBJ1-4; 8 bases match TRBD1. The CDR3 is CASSPDREGKLFF. As DNA, the CDR3 is TGTGCCAGCAGCCCGGACAGGGAGGGGAAACTGTTTTTT.